Below, 30 T cell receptor beta chains from the same sample are listed, as sequenced in a study of T cells in Graves' hyperthyroidism and ophthalmopathy. TCR beta CDR3 region amplification was performed from RNA transcripts. Researchers ran a first-round RT-PCR on the TCR CDR3 using the HTBI primer set. In TCRdb, the multiplex PCR reads were re-called with MiXCR into one record per CDR3 protein. The profile shows 550,000 to 800,000 distinct CDR3 sequences, 17% of them singletons. Sequenced: blood. These receptors were taken from a man aged 50 to 59 with Graves' hyperthyroidism.

In its sample, this clonotype was seen many times. The gene calls are TRBV30 and TRBJ1-2, with D perhaps matching TRBD1 (5 bases). This CDR3 has 14 amino acids. Trimming took 0 bases from V and 6 from J, leaving 14 bases between them. Germline V gene sequence: CDR1 GTSNPN, CDR2 SVGIG (reference sequence). The CDR3 sequence is CAWSVRGVQNGYTF. The CDR3 DNA sequence: TGTGCCTGGAGTGTACGGGGGGTCCAGAATGGCTACACCTTC.

In its sample, this clonotype was seen many times. At one boundary the junction diverges from the germline segment, which might be a read error. The chain uses TRBV27 and TRBJ2-2; D might be TRBD2 (5 bases). The CDR3 contains 15 residues. Germline CDR1 is MNHEY and CDR2 is SMNVEV (reference sequence). Here the CDR3 DNA reads TGTGCCAGCAGTTTATACCCCCAACGGGCCGGGGAGCTGCTTTTT. Translated: CASSLYPQRAGELLF.

This clonotype appeared a few times. The chain combines TRBV6-5 with TRBJ1-2; D gene uncertain. The germline CDR1 and CDR2 sequences are MNHEY and SVGAGI. The V end was cut by 0 bases, the J end by 7 bases, with 18 bases between. The CDR3 is made up of 16 amino acids. CDR3 sequence reads: CASSYSPGLRPGGYTF. For the CDR3, the DNA is TGTGCCAGCAGTTACTCGCCGGGTCTCAGGCCCGGTGGCTACACCTTC.

This clonotype was counted at least ten times. V gene TRBV28 combines with J gene TRBJ2-5, with a possible D match to TRBD2 (6 bases). This CDR3 comprises 16 residues. Germline V gene data show CDR1 as MDHEN and CDR2 as SYDVKM. Trimming cost V 4 bases and J 5 bases, with 20 bases left between them. CDR3 nucleotide sequence: TGTGCCAGCAGTTCTAGGAGGGGAATAGAAGGCGAGACCCAGTACTTC. It translates to CASSSRRGIEGETQYF.

The chain employs TRBV7-3 and TRBJ2-1; 7 nucleotides agree with TRBD1. The V gene's germline CDR1 is SGHTA and CDR2 FQGTGA. The CDR3 spans 15 residues. V was pared by 2 bases and J by 6 bases, with 7 bases of the junction left unmatched. For the CDR3, the DNA is TGTGCCAGCAGCTTATCGGGACAGTCATTCAATGAGCAGTTCTTC. This translates into CASSLSGQSFNEQFF.

This clonotype was observed a handful of times. This chain joins TRBV25-1 and TRBJ2-7; D is unresolved. This CDR3 has 13 amino acids. Germline V gene lookup returns CDR1 MGHDK and CDR2 SYGVNS. V was shortened by 2 bases and J by 3 bases, with 8 bases between the two germline ends. The CDR3 DNA follows: TGTGCCAGCAGTGAACTGGCAGTCTACGAGCAGTACTTC. Translation gives CASSELAVYEQYF.

CDR3 loop: CAVGASGAFF. CDR3 DNA: TGTGCCGTAGGCGCCTCTGGAGCTTTCTTT. The chain links TRBV28 to TRBJ1-1; no firm D call. Trimming left V 11 bases short and J 10 bases short, with 14 bases between. The CDR3 has 10 amino acids. Per germline, CDR1 MDHEN and CDR2 SYDVKM.

This clonotype appeared many times. The V call is TRBV12-3 or TRBV12-4, the J call TRBJ1-4; D may be TRBD1 (5 bases). This CDR3 is 15 amino acids long. V was trimmed by 2 bases and J by 8 bases, leaving 15 bases between them. The CDR3 loop is CASSLSPGGREKLFF. In DNA form, the CDR3 reads TGTGCCAGCAGTTTATCCCCCGGGGGGAGGGAAAAACTGTTTTTT.

This clonotype was counted a few times. This chain joins TRBV19 and TRBJ2-3; 9 bases match TRBD1. The ends lost 4 bases at V and 6 bases at J; junction bases unmatched: 5. Germline CDR1 and CDR2: LNHDA and SQIVND (reference sequence). This CDR3 has 14 amino acids. The CDR3: CASSTTGGWDTQYF. CDR3 in DNA: TGTGCCAGTAGTACTACAGGGGGCTGGGATACGCAGTATTTT.

This clonotype was seen at least ten times. V usage is TRBV7-9 and J usage is TRBJ2-3; 14 nucleotides agree with TRBD2. This CDR3 contains 17 residues. V lost 5 bases to trimming and J lost 0 bases; unmatched junction nucleotides: 4. Germline CDR1 SEHNR, CDR2 FQNEAQ (reference sequence). CDR3 nucleotide sequence: TGTGCCAGCAGCCGGGGACTAGCGGGAGCCAGCACAGATACGCAGTATTTT. Protein product: CASSRGLAGASTDTQYF.

With regard to this clonotype: Mismatch with germline at one junction end may stem from a read error. V usage is TRBV4-2 and J usage is TRBJ2-5, with 12 bases lining up with TRBD2. The V gene's germline CDR1 is LGHNA and CDR2 YNFKEQ. The CDR3 is 15 residues long. In DNA, the CDR3 is TGTGCCGGCAGACCACTAGCGGGAGGCCAAGAGACCCAGTACTTC. Its protein product is CAGRPLAGGQETQYF.

This clonotype was detected ten times or more. V is TRBV7-2 and J is TRBJ1-1; 7 positions agree with TRBD1. Unmatched junction bases numbered 5, after V lost 6 bases and J lost 4 bases. CDR1 and CDR2 (germline): SGHTA, FQGNSA. CDR3 length: 13 residues. The CDR3 is CASSRQGGTEAFF. The CDR3 DNA follows: TGTGCCAGCAGTCGACAGGGAGGCACTGAAGCTTTCTTT.

This clonotype was seen more than once but under ten times. In nucleotides, the CDR3 is TGCAGTGCTCCGACGACAGGGCACTATGGCTACACCTTC. Its protein is CSAPTTGHYGYTF. The chain combines TRBV20-1 with TRBJ1-2, with 7 bases lining up with TRBD1. Unmatched junction bases numbered 6, after V lost 5 bases and J lost 3 bases. The CDR3 length is 13 residues. Germline V gene data show CDR1 as DFQATT and CDR2 as SNEGSKA (reference sequence).

The chain uses TRBV11-2 and TRBJ2-7; TRBD2 agrees at 10 bases. Per the germline V gene, CDR1 is SGHAT and CDR2 is FQNNGV. This CDR3 has 16 amino acids. The junction had 12 bases not matched to a gene; V was cut back by 6 bases and J by 4 bases. The CDR3, as DNA: TGTGCCAGCAGTCGCGCTAGCGGGAGTGGGGCATACGAGCAGTACTTC. The encoded protein is CASSRASGSGAYEQYF.

Ten or more counts support this clonotype. The chain joins TRBV7-3 to TRBJ2-3; TRBD2 matches at 15 bases. The germline V gene has CDR1 SGHTA and CDR2 FQGTGA. The CDR3 length is 19 residues. V lost 1 base to trimming and J lost 3 bases; unmatched junction nucleotides: 8. The CDR3 DNA is TGTGCCAGCAGCTTAATGCCCGGGACTAGCGGGAGGAGGACAGATACGCAGTATTTT. This translates into CASSLMPGTSGRRTDTQYF.

Many counts were recorded for this clonotype. This CDR3 is CASSATGYSNQPQHF. The CDR3 bases are TGTGCCAGCAGCGCGACAGGGTATAGCAATCAGCCCCAGCATTTT. The gene calls are TRBV9 and TRBJ1-5; 7 nucleotides match TRBD1. V shed 3 bases and J 0 bases; nucleotides not matched to a gene: 3. The CDR3 covers 15 residues. Germline V lookup: CDR1 SGDLS, CDR2 YYNGEE.

This clonotype was picked up many times. The V call is TRBV12-3 or TRBV12-4, the J call TRBJ1-1; 8 bases are shared with TRBD1. Trimming at V came to 0 bases and at J to 5 bases, leaving 2 bases not matched to a gene. The CDR3 sequence is 14 residues long. CDR3 DNA sequence: TGTGCCAGCAGTTTAGCGACAGGGGAAACTGAAGCTTTCTTT. It translates to CASSLATGETEAFF.

This clonotype was counted a few times. J is TRBJ2-1 and V is TRBV5-4, with D maybe TRBD2 (6 bases). The CDR3 sequence is 13 residues long. Looked up from germline, CDR1 is SGHNT and CDR2 is YYREEE (reference sequence). Trimming took off 0 bases at V and 10 bases at J, with 11 bases between the two ends. The CDR3, as DNA: TGTGCCAGCAGCTTGGTCACTGCGGGAGAGCAGTTCTTC. As protein: CASSLVTAGEQFF.

The CDR3 region is CGLQGGITYNEQFF. CDR3 coding DNA: TGTGGCCTTCAGGGAGGGATTACCTACAATGAGCAGTTCTTC. The rearrangement joins TRBV19 to TRBJ2-1; 7 nucleotides agree with TRBD2. This CDR3 comprises 14 residues. CDR1 is LNHDA, CDR2 SQIVND, per germline (reference sequence).

V and J are TRBV6-2 or TRBV6-3 and TRBJ2-1; D may be TRBD1 or TRBD2 (5 bases each). The CDR3 contains 14 residues. Germline V CDR1 and CDR2: MNHEY, SVGEGT. Between the trimmed V and J ends, which lost 5 bases and 7 bases, there was a span of 15 bases. In DNA form, the CDR3 reads TGTGCCAGCAGTAGCGGAAGAGAGGGGAATGAGCAGTTCTTC. This sequence encodes CASSSGREGNEQFF.

This clonotype was found many times. The chain carries TRBV28 and TRBJ2-7; D gene uncertain. This CDR3 comprises 16 residues. The germline V gene encodes CDR1 MDHEN and CDR2 SYDVKM. V was shortened by 3 bases and J by 5 bases, with 20 bases between the two germline ends. CDR3 region: CASSFLNRAATDEQYF. CDR3 DNA sequence: TGTGCCAGCAGTTTCCTTAACCGGGCCGCTACTGACGAGCAGTACTTC.

The sample holds many counts of this clonotype. The chain joins TRBV2 to TRBJ2-1; D remains ambiguous. The V and J ends lost 7 bases and 4 bases respectively, with 14 bases between them. Germline values: CDR1 SNHLY, CDR2 FYNNEI. CDR3 length equals 14 residues. The CDR3 DNA reads as TGTGCCAGCACCTTTAGGCAGACATACAATGAGCAGTTCTTC. Protein product: CASTFRQTYNEQFF.

This clonotype was seen a few times. V gene TRBV6-1 combines with J gene TRBJ2-2; D is possibly TRBD1 (5 bases). This CDR3 spans 13 amino acids. CDR1 MNHNS and CDR2 SASEGT come from the germline V gene. V dropped 8 bases and J dropped 3 bases, with 10 bases sitting between them. CDR3 loop: CASQGQYTGELFF. CDR3 in DNA: TGTGCCAGCCAGGGTCAGTACACCGGGGAGCTGTTTTTT.

This clonotype was seen only a few times. This chain connects TRBV29-1 to TRBJ1-1, with D unclear. This CDR3 has 12 amino acids. V shed 1 base and J shed 6 bases, with 9 bases lying between them. Germline V gene data show CDR1 as SQVTM and CDR2 as ANQGSEA. The CDR3 loop reads CSVEGSSPEAFF. The CDR3 coding sequence is TGCAGCGTTGAAGGTTCAAGCCCTGAAGCTTTCTTT.

This clonotype was recorded at least ten times. The chain combines TRBV7-8 with TRBJ2-5; TRBD1 agrees at 8 bases. Germline loops: CDR1 SGHVS, CDR2 FQNEAQ. The junction had 6 bases not matched to a gene; V was cut back by 5 bases and J by 1 base. CDR3 length: 15 amino acids. The CDR3 sequence: CASSPQGGRQETQYF. CDR3 coding DNA: TGTGCCAGCAGCCCACAGGGGGGACGCCAAGAGACCCAGTACTTC.

This clonotype was recorded a few times. The chain carries TRBV30 and TRBJ2-2, with TRBD2 as a possible D gene (5 bases). Germline V CDR1 and CDR2: GTSNPN, SVGIG (reference sequence). V was clipped by 3 bases and J by 6 bases, with 17 bases between them. The CDR3 contains 15 residues. The CDR3 coding sequence is TGTGCCTGGAGGGTGAAGGGAGAGGAAGCCGGGGAGCTGTTTTTT. Translated: CAWRVKGEEAGELFF.

This clonotype was observed a handful of times. The chain has TRBV6-6 and TRBJ2-7, with D tentatively TRBD2 (5 bases). Trimming shortened V by 0 bases and J by 7 bases, and 10 bases separated the two germline ends. This CDR3 has 13 residues. The germline gives CDR1 MNHNY, CDR2 SVGAGI (reference sequence). The DNA of the CDR3 is TGTGCCAGCAGTTACTCGGGAGTAGGTGAGCAGTACTTC. This translates into CASSYSGVGEQYF.

Many counts were recorded for this clonotype. V gene TRBV6-6 combines with J gene TRBJ1-5, with 11 bases aligning to TRBD1. Germline trimming cut 0 bases from V and 6 bases from J; bases unmatched to any gene: 4. Germline-derived CDR1 and CDR2 are MNHNY and SVGAGI (reference sequence). CDR3 length equals 16 residues. CDR3 region: CASSYSRTGGLQPQHF. CDR3 nucleotide sequence: TGTGCCAGCAGTTACTCGCGGACAGGGGGCCTTCAGCCCCAGCATTTT.

The rearrangement uses TRBV4-1 and TRBJ2-5; the match to TRBD1 covers 12 bases. Germline-derived CDR1 and CDR2 are MGHRA and YSYEKL. CDR3 size: 16 residues. With V trimmed by 0 bases and J by 6 bases, 5 bases remained unmatched. CDR3 in DNA: TGCGCCAGCAGCCAAGACATGGGACAGGGGGCGAAGACCCAGTACTTC. Translated: CASSQDMGQGAKTQYF.

This clonotype was detected many times. The V gene is TRBV20-1, the J gene TRBJ2-7; D may be TRBD1 (6 bases). This CDR3 comprises 14 residues. Germline CDR1 is DFQATT and CDR2 is SNEGSKA (reference sequence). The V and J ends lost 1 base and 0 bases respectively, with 10 bases between them. CDR3 sequence: CSARVDRSSYEQYF. The CDR3 DNA reads as TGCAGTGCTAGAGTAGACAGGAGCTCCTACGAGCAGTACTTC.